This T cell receptor (beta chain) comes out of a study of shared clonotypes between healthy human individuals. Here immunoSEQ multiplex PCR was the method, and the copy in TCRdb shows in-frame clones only, minus some. The table has about 1.5 million clones, 95% to 99% seen once. CDR1 is ENHRY, CDR2 SYGVKD, per germline. V shed 0 bases and J 3 bases; nucleotides not matched to a gene: 6. The CDR3 has 17 residues. The sequenced sample was naive CD4+ T cells sorted from blood. Described subset: CD45RA+ positively selected. The chain is built from TRBV10-3 and TRBJ2-7; 12 nucleotides agree with TRBD1. The sequence derives from a man aged 25-45 years in good health. The CDR3 reads CAISESAGTGGYYEQYF. Written as DNA, the CDR3 is TGTGCCATCAGTGAGTCGGCCGGGACAGGGGGCTACTACGAGCAGTACTTC.